Following are 22 T cell receptor beta chains from one sample sequenced in a study of T cell responses to AZD1222 COVID-19 vaccine (dated by TCRdb to the early 2020s). The time point label for this specimen denotes: baseline before first vaccination. The library was produced with the immunoSEQ multiplex PCR assay. TCRdb provides this immuneACCESS table in a form limited to in-frame rearrangements. Some clones are lacking; in checked studies, under half of them reflect an unresolved V gene, and why the rest are absent is not known. This sample lists roughly 150,000 clones; around nine tenths were detected once. The ten largest account for 1.5% to 2% of the sample. Sequenced material: peripheral blood, taken on day 0 of AZD1222 vaccination. These TCRs come from an adult in good health.

CDR3 protein: CASSPPWTVQETQYF. Written as DNA, the CDR3 is TGTGCCAGCAGCCCCCCTTGGACAGTCCAAGAGACCCAGTACTTC. The chain uses TRBV7-9 and TRBJ2-5; possible D gene TRBD1, 6 bases. V was shortened by 5 bases and J by 1 base, with 14 bases between the two germline ends. Germline CDR1 reads SEHNR; CDR2 reads FQNEAQ (reference sequence). The CDR3 spans 15 residues.

This CDR3 reads CASSFETGGLDTQYF. CDR3 nucleotide sequence: TGTGCCAGCAGTTTTGAGACAGGGGGCTTGGATACGCAGTATTTT. The rearrangement joins TRBV27 to TRBJ2-3; TRBD1 matches at 10 bases. The V gene's germline CDR1 is MNHEY and CDR2 SMNVEV (reference sequence). The CDR3 sequence is 15 residues long. Germline trimming cut 3 bases from V and 6 bases from J; bases unmatched to any gene: 6.

The J gene is TRBJ2-2, the V gene TRBV5-4, with a tentative D call TRBD1 (6 bases). The CDR3 contains 19 residues. Germline assignment: CDR1 SGHNT and CDR2 YYREEE (reference sequence). Trimming cost V 0 bases and J 5 bases, with 23 bases left between them. DNA of the CDR3: TGTGCCAGCAGCTTGGTCTCAGGGGTCCAGAATTTTAGAACCGGGGAGCTGTTTTTT. Translated: CASSLVSGVQNFRTGELFF.

Only one count was recorded for this clone. The chain carries TRBV5-4 and TRBJ1-1; 7 nucleotides agree with TRBD1. The V and J ends lost 4 bases and 1 base, in that order; junction bases with no gene match: 7. The CDR3 has 15 amino acids. The germline V gene encodes CDR1 SGHNT and CDR2 YYREEE (reference sequence). The CDR3 region has the DNA TGTGCCAGCAGCCCGGACGGGACAGCGAACACTGAAGCTTTCTTT. Its translation: CASSPDGTANTEAFF.

This chain joins TRBV2 and TRBJ2-7; TRBD1 matches 8 bases. From germline, CDR1 is SNHLY and CDR2 FYNNEI. The CDR3 spans 15 residues. Losses at the gene ends were 2 bases for V and 1 base for J; bases not matched to a gene: 4. CDR3 sequence: CASSERGDRSYEQYF. The CDR3 nucleotides read TGTGCCAGCAGTGAAAGGGGGGACAGGTCCTACGAGCAGTACTTC.

As concerns this clone: This sample includes further DNA sequences coding for the same CDR3. The chain uses TRBV29-1 and TRBJ1-2; D unresolved. The CDR3 runs to 11 residues. Germline V gene sequence: CDR1 SQVTM, CDR2 ANQGSEA. The V end lost 4 bases, the J end lost 8 bases, and 11 bases lay between the germline ends. The CDR3 sequence: CSVAGFGGYTF. The DNA of the CDR3 is TGCAGCGTTGCGGGATTCGGGGGCTACACCTTC.

In this sample, this clone turned up a few times. The chain has TRBV6-2 or TRBV6-3 and TRBJ1-5, with TRBD1 matching over 10 bases. CDR3 size: 20 residues. Germline values: CDR1 MNHEY, CDR2 SVGEGT. J gave up 0 bases and V 2 bases, and 13 bases lay outside the gene matches. The CDR3 coding sequence is TGTGCCAGCAGTTACAAATCGGGACAGGGGACACCCTATAGCAATCAGCCCCAGCATTTT. It specifies CASSYKSGQGTPYSNQPQHF.

This chain uses TRBV3-1 (or the pseudogene TRBV3-2) with TRBJ2-2; no clear D. CDR1 LGHDT and CDR2 YNNKEL come from the germline V gene (reference sequence). The CDR3 totals 16 residues. With 1 base removed from V and 4 bases from J, the gap between germline ends came to 13 bases. The CDR3 nucleotides are TGTGCCAGCAGCCAAGGCTACGGGTGGGGCACCGGGGAGCTGTTTTTT. This translates into CASSQGYGWGTGELFF.

This chain uses TRBV28 with TRBJ2-1, with 11 nucleotides matching TRBD2. V shed 2 bases, J shed 7 bases, and the junction held 7 bases outside the gene matches. The CDR3 covers 16 residues. The germline CDR1 and CDR2 sequences are MDHEN and SYDVKM. The CDR3 is CASSLTSGSPLNEQFF. DNA of the CDR3: TGTGCCAGCAGTTTAACTAGCGGGAGCCCTCTGAATGAGCAGTTCTTC.

The chain employs TRBV9 and TRBJ1-1; D is possibly TRBD1 (6 bases). Germline V gives CDR1 SGDLS, CDR2 YYNGEE. V lost 3 bases and J lost 1, with 7 bases in between. The CDR3 totals 13 residues. CDR3 amino acids: CASSGQANTEAFF. The CDR3 DNA sequence: TGTGCCAGCAGCGGACAGGCGAACACTGAAGCTTTCTTT.

The sample holds a few counts of this clone. The chain employs TRBV28 and TRBJ2-7; tentatively, D is TRBD2 (6 bases). The V end lost 7 bases, the J end lost 5 bases, and 15 bases lay between the germline ends. Germline CDR1 MDHEN, CDR2 SYDVKM. The CDR3 is 13 amino acids. The CDR3 spells CASTPGRINEQYF. As DNA, the CDR3 is TGTGCCAGCACTCCCGGGAGAATCAACGAGCAGTACTTC.

DNA for the CDR3: TGTGCCAGCAGCCCACAGGACAAAGACTATGGCTACACCTTC. This codes for CASSPQDKDYGYTF. The V gene is TRBV7-8, the J gene TRBJ1-2; tentative D call: TRBD1 (5 bases). Germline CDR1 SGHVS, CDR2 FQNEAQ. The length of the CDR3 is 14 residues. The V end was cut by 5 bases, the J end by 3 bases, with 13 bases between.

V usage is TRBV28 and J usage is TRBJ2-7; D might be TRBD1 (6 bases). The CDR3 spans 13 residues. V was trimmed by 8 bases and J by 3 bases, leaving 14 bases between them. Germline values: CDR1 MDHEN, CDR2 SYDVKM. The CDR3 reads CASAPGQNYEQYF. Here the CDR3 DNA reads TGTGCCAGCGCCCCCGGACAGAACTACGAGCAGTACTTC.

This chain connects TRBV11-2 to TRBJ1-1; D is unclear. The V gene lost 2 bases and the J gene lost 3 bases, with 10 bases spanning the gap. The CDR3 is 14 residues long. Germline V gives CDR1 SGHAT, CDR2 FQNNGV. CDR3 in amino acids: CASSLRRADTEAFF. Here the CDR3 DNA reads TGTGCCAGCAGCTTAAGGAGGGCGGACACTGAAGCTTTCTTT.

There are a few counts of this clone. In DNA, the CDR3 is TGTGCCAGCAGTTACTCGTCCAGCGGGAGTCTCCCAGATACGCAGTATTTT. Its translation: CASSYSSSGSLPDTQYF. The V call is TRBV6-2 or TRBV6-3, the J call TRBJ2-3, with TRBD2 matching over 8 bases. The CDR3 loop spans 17 amino acids. V was clipped by 0 bases and J by 4 bases; unmatched bases: 9. Germline lookup yields CDR1 MNHEY and CDR2 SVGEGT.

The chain employs TRBV6-1 and TRBJ1-1; 7 nucleotides align to TRBD1. CDR3 length: 13 residues. CDR1 and CDR2 from the germline V gene are MNHNS and SASEGT. The junction had 8 bases not matched to a gene; V was cut back by 0 bases and J by 13 bases. The CDR3 nucleotides are TGTGCCAGCAGTGAAGCGTTGGGGTCAGGGGGTTTCTTT. Amino acid sequence: CASSEALGSGGFF.

V gene TRBV6-2 or TRBV6-3 combines with J gene TRBJ1-1, with D hard to call. Looked up from germline, CDR1 is MNHEY and CDR2 is SVGEGT. Trimming took off 4 bases at V and 1 base at J, with 10 bases between the two ends. The CDR3 covers 14 residues. The DNA for the CDR3 is TGTGCCAGCAGTTGGTACATGCCGAACACTGAAGCTTTCTTT. This codes for CASSWYMPNTEAFF.

The CDR3 DNA reads as TGTGCCAGCAGTTTATCGGGACAGCGCAGGAACACCATATATTTT. It is translated as CASSLSGQRRNTIYF. This chain joins TRBV28 and TRBJ1-3; 7 bases align to TRBD1. This CDR3 is built from 15 residues. Germline V gene lookup returns CDR1 MDHEN and CDR2 SYDVKM. With V trimmed by 1 base and J by 7 bases, 7 bases remained unmatched.

The chain has TRBV5-4 and TRBJ2-7, with D maybe TRBD1 (6 bases). The CDR3 is made up of 14 amino acids. V was trimmed by 0 bases and J by 5 bases, leaving 12 bases between them. Germline lookup yields CDR1 SGHNT and CDR2 YYREEE (reference sequence). The DNA of the CDR3 is TGTGCCAGCAGCTTGGTGGACAGCCTAGACGAGCAGTACTTC. Its translation is CASSLVDSLDEQYF.

This clone was observed once. The chain employs TRBV21-1 and TRBJ1-6. TRBV21-1 is shown as a pseudogene. The CDR3 has 17 amino acids. CDR3 region: CASSRGGRGIEDSPLHF. The CDR3 nucleotides read TGTGCCAGCAGCAGAGGAGGGAGAGGTATCGAGGATTCACCCCTCCACTTT.

V gene TRBV7-2 combines with J gene TRBJ2-5; 7 nucleotides agree with TRBD2. Germline V gene sequence: CDR1 SGHTA, CDR2 FQGNSA. The V gene end was trimmed by 6 bases and the J gene end by 2 bases; junction bases not matched to a gene: 9. The CDR3 spans 15 residues. This CDR3 reads CASRPRGVSQETQYF. CDR3 nucleotide sequence: TGTGCCAGCAGACCCCGGGGGGTATCGCAAGAGACCCAGTACTTC.

In this sample, this clone turned up a few times. The rearrangement links TRBV28 to TRBJ2-1, with 13 bases fitting TRBD2. Germline loops: CDR1 MDHEN, CDR2 SYDVKM. The CDR3 length is 16 residues. With V trimmed by 11 bases and J by 7 bases, 14 bases remained unmatched. The CDR3 DNA reads as TGTGCCGGAACCTTCACACTAGCGGGAGGGGCAAATGAGCAGTTCTTC. Protein: CAGTFTLAGGANEQFF.